This T cell receptor (beta chain) was recorded in a study of follicular helper T cells after annual influenza vaccination. Libraries were prepared by immunoSEQ multiplex PCR; TCRdb keeps only in-frame clonotypes and omits some of them. The repertoire has about 6,800 clones, about 88% of them found once; the top ten carry approximately 0.69%. Time point defined: 2015-2016 season, 7 days after influenza vaccination. V was pared by 1 base and J by 0 bases, with 8 bases between. Looked up from germline, CDR1 is SGHRS and CDR2 is YFSETQ. This CDR3 comprises 15 residues. This specimen consisted of CXCR5+ CD38- circulating T follicular helper cells from blood, obtained 7 days after influenza vaccination. Described subset: circulating Tfh, non-naive CD4+CXCR5+PD-1+ (ICOS+CD38+ or ICOS-CD38-). The TCR was taken from an adult who received the influenza vaccine. V usage is TRBV5-1 and J usage is TRBJ1-5; no firm D call. The CDR3 is CASSLIPDSNQPQHF. As DNA, the CDR3 is TGCGCCAGCAGCTTGATTCCCGATAGCAATCAGCCCCAGCATTTT.